The T cell receptor beta chain described here comes from a study of persistence of HIV-infected CD4 T cells. General study points: Rare CMV-responding cells carrying HIV-1 proviruses were not analyzed separately for TCR. Degenerate expanded CDR3beta sequences were enriched among CMV- and Gag-responding cells. Compared with CD3/CD28-stimulated cells, CMV- and Gag-responding cells showed lower TCRbeta richness.

This CDR3 spans 12 amino acids. Trimming cost V 3 bases and J 7 bases, with 8 bases left between them. Turning to this clone: Its matching antigen is unknown.

This nonspecific control used anti-CD3/anti-CD28 bead stimulation of CD4+ T cells. CD4+ T cells upregulating both CD40 ligand and CD69 were sorted as responding cells. Donors were HIV-1-infected adults who began suppressive ART during chronic infection. The immunoSEQ assay was version 4, run in survey mode. Measured with immunoSEQ multiplex PCR; TCRdb has only the in-frame clones, and not every one. The data hold tens of thousands of clones, with roughly nine tenths observed a single time. Source: CD4+ T cells sorted from PBMCs after approximately 20-hour stimulation, taken from a patient who received antiretroviral therapy. This chain uses TRBV12-3 or TRBV12-4 with TRBJ2-3; a weak D match, TRBD2 (6 bases). The sequence came from an adult man with HIV who was CMV-seropositive. As DNA, the CDR3 is TGTGCCAGCAGTTTGGGAGGTTATACGCAGTATTTT. Residues: CASSLGGYTQYF.